The 14 T cell receptor beta chains reported below all come from one sample, sequenced in a study of blood T cell repertoires in COVID-19. The table came from immunoSEQ multiplex PCR; TCRdb's copy has only in-frame clones and leaves some out. The data contain roughly 180,000 clones, about 80% of them singletons. The material sequenced was peripheral blood. The receptors derive from a woman aged 45-59 years with active or convalescent COVID-19.

The gene calls are TRBV4-2 and TRBJ1-5; a weak D match, TRBD1 (5 bases). Per germline, CDR1 LGHNA and CDR2 YNFKEQ. The CDR3 has 14 residues. The ends were cut back, 4 bases at V and 3 bases at J, with 10 bases in the middle. The CDR3 here is CASSPGLVNQPQHF. The CDR3 region has the DNA TGTGCCAGCAGCCCAGGGTTGGTCAATCAGCCCCAGCATTTT.

This clone has only one observation. This chain connects TRBV7-2 to TRBJ2-1; tentatively, D is TRBD2 (5 bases). The CDR3 runs to 13 residues. The ends were cut back, 5 bases at V and 9 bases at J, with 14 bases in the middle. The germline gives CDR1 SGHTA, CDR2 FQGNSA. CDR3 region: CASSLRPDSEQFF. CDR3 in DNA: TGTGCCAGCAGCCTACGTCCGGACTCTGAGCAGTTCTTC.

The chain carries TRBV7-9 and TRBJ1-5, with TRBD1 identical over 7 bases. Germline V gives CDR1 SEHNR, CDR2 FQNEAQ (reference sequence). The CDR3 extends over 15 amino acids. J lost 5 bases, V lost 2 bases, and 6 bases had no gene match. CDR3 sequence: CASSLLGRGDQPQHF. CDR3 sequence (DNA): TGTGCCAGCAGCTTACTCGGCAGGGGGGATCAGCCCCAGCATTTT.

The chain links TRBV5-1 to TRBJ1-2; 9 bases match TRBD1. The CDR3 spans 14 residues. The V gene end was trimmed by 0 bases and the J gene end by 8 bases; junction bases not matched to a gene: 5. Germline V gene data show CDR1 as SGHRS and CDR2 as YFSETQ. The CDR3: CASSLAQGAGGYTF. The CDR3 nucleotides are TGCGCCAGCAGCTTGGCACAGGGGGCTGGAGGCTACACCTTC.

The chain employs TRBV5-6 and TRBJ2-1, with 8 bases lining up with TRBD2. The V segment lost 5 bases and the J segment 6 bases; nucleotides outside the gene matches: 13. The CDR3 spans 16 residues. Germline assignment: CDR1 SGHDT and CDR2 YYEEEE. CDR3 loop: CASSGRAGGLGNEQFF. CDR3 in DNA: TGTGCCAGCAGTGGTCGGGCGGGAGGTCTGGGCAATGAGCAGTTCTTC.

This rearrangement joins TRBV4-1 to TRBJ2-1, with TRBD2 matching over 8 bases. J lost 5 bases, V lost 4 bases, and 10 bases had no gene match. The CDR3 spans 16 residues. Germline CDR1 and CDR2: MGHRA and YSYEKL. CDR3 region: CASSPVGTRGDNEQFF. The DNA of the CDR3 is TGCGCCAGCAGCCCCGTCGGGACTAGAGGGGACAATGAGCAGTTCTTC.

The chain employs TRBV12-3 or TRBV12-4 and TRBJ2-7; D is possibly TRBD1 (5 bases). The V end lost 5 bases, the J end lost 9 bases, and 17 bases lay between the germline ends. This CDR3 spans 13 amino acids. In nucleotides, the CDR3 is TGTGCCAGCAGTCCTCAAAGGCCCACAGGGCAGTACTTC. It yields the protein CASSPQRPTGQYF.

The chain combines TRBV7-2 with TRBJ1-2, with TRBD1 identical over 7 bases. Trimming took 5 bases from V and 4 from J; bases not matched to a gene: 4. Germline V gene data show CDR1 as SGHTA and CDR2 as FQGNSA. The CDR3 is 13 amino acids. The CDR3 is CASSQDRRYGYTF. The CDR3 nucleotides read TGTGCCAGCAGCCAGGACAGGCGCTATGGCTACACCTTC.

The chain employs TRBV2 and TRBJ1-4; 7 positions agree with TRBD1. The CDR3 sequence is 15 residues long. From germline, CDR1 is SNHLY and CDR2 FYNNEI. V was pared by 6 bases and J by 7 bases, with 11 bases of the junction left unmatched. CDR3 sequence (DNA): TGTGCCAGCAGGGGCAGGGGGTGGGGGAGTGAAAAACTGTTTTTT. The encoded protein is CASRGRGWGSEKLFF.

This chain links TRBV5-1 with TRBJ2-5, with D possibly being TRBD2 (6 bases). The CDR3 is 14 residues long. Trimming took off 3 bases at V and 2 bases at J, with 11 bases between the two ends. Germline CDR1 and CDR2: SGHRS and YFSETQ. CDR3 in amino acids: CASSSAGRQETQYF. The CDR3 nucleotides read TGCGCCAGCAGCTCGGCGGGGAGACAAGAGACCCAGTACTTC.

This clone was found once. This sequence joins TRBV28 and TRBJ1-2; TRBD1 agrees at 8 bases. The trim removed 3 bases at V and 4 bases at J, leaving 10 bases unmatched. Germline CDR1 is MDHEN and CDR2 is SYDVKM. The CDR3 is 16 amino acids. The DNA for the CDR3 is TGTGCCAGCAGTTTCGGCGGCAGGGGGCCCCTCTATGGCTACACCTTC. Its protein product is CASSFGGRGPLYGYTF.

The chain combines TRBV7-9 with TRBJ1-2, with D unresolved. Germline V gives CDR1 SEHNR, CDR2 FQNEAQ (reference sequence). V lost 4 bases to trimming and J lost 7 bases, with 7 bases between them. This CDR3 region has 11 residues. The CDR3 reads CASSSPVGYTF. The CDR3 bases are TGTGCCAGCAGCTCCCCGGTTGGCTACACCTTC.

The chain recombines TRBV10-2 with TRBJ2-5; 7 nucleotides agree with TRBD2. Trimming took 8 bases from V and 5 from J; bases not matched to a gene: 11. This CDR3 is built from 14 residues. CDR1 and CDR2 from the germline V gene are WSHSY and SAAADI. The CDR3 DNA follows: TGCGCCAGCCCCCAATTCAGACTAGCCGAGACCCAGTACTTC. Its translation: CASPQFRLAETQYF.

Comment on this clone: The sample carries other DNA sequences with the same CDR3. CDR3 protein: CASSLRGSGNTIYF. CDR3 DNA: TGTGCCAGCAGCTTACGGGGCTCTGGAAACACCATATATTTT. The J gene is TRBJ1-3, the V gene TRBV7-9; D remains unclear. Trimming shortened V by 2 bases and J by 0 bases, and 5 bases separated the two germline ends. The CDR3 covers 14 residues. The germline V gene has CDR1 SEHNR and CDR2 FQNEAQ (reference sequence). Looking up the rest from reference TRBV7-9 and TRBJ1-3 gives the full variable domain: DTGVSQNPRHKITKRGQNVTFRCDPISEHNRLYWYRQTLGQGPEFLTYFQNEAQLEKSRLLSDRFSAERPKGSFSTLEIQRTEQGDSAMYLCASSLRGSGNTIYFGEGSWLTVV.